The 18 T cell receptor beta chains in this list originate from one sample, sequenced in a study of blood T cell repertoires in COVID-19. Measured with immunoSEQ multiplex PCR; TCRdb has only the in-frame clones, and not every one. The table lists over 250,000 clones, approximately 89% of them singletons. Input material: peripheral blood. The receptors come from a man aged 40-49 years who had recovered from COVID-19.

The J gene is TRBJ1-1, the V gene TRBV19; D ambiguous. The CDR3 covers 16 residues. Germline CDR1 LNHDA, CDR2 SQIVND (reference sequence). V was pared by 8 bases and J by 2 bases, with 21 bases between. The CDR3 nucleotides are TGTGCCAGTCGGATAGGGTTTACGGTTCGAAACACTGAAGCTTTCTTT. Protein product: CASRIGFTVRNTEAFF.

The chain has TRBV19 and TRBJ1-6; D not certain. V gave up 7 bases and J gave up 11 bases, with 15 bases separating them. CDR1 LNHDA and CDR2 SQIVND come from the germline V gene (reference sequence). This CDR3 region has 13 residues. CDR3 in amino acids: CASNPSRFTPLHF. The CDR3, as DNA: TGTGCCAGTAACCCAAGTCGGTTTACACCCCTCCACTTT. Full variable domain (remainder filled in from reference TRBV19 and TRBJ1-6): DGGITQSPKYLFRKEGQNVTLSCEQNLNHDAMYWYRQDPGQGLRLIYYSQIVNDFQKGDIAEGYSVSREKKESFPLTVTSAQKNPTAFYLCASNPSRFTPLHFGNGTRLTVT.

CDR3 residues: CASIPGSGNTIYF. The CDR3 DNA sequence: TGTGCCAGTATTCCCGGCTCTGGAAACACCATATATTTT. The chain has TRBV19 and TRBJ1-3; D gene unclear. V dropped 7 bases and J dropped 0 bases, with 7 bases sitting between them. Germline V gene sequence: CDR1 LNHDA, CDR2 SQIVND (reference sequence). The CDR3 spans 13 residues.

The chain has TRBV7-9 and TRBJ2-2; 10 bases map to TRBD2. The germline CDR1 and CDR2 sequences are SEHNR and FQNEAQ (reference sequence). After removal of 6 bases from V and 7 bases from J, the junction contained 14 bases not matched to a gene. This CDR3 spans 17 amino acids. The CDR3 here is CASSPKAGGPFGGELFF. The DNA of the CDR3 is TGTGCCAGCAGTCCGAAAGCGGGGGGGCCTTTCGGCGGGGAGCTGTTTTTT.

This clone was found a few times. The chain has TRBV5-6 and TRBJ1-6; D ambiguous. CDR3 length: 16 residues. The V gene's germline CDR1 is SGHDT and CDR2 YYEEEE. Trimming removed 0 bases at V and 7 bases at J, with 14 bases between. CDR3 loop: CASSLGAGSMNSPLHF. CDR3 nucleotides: TGTGCCAGCAGCTTGGGGGCAGGTTCGATGAATTCACCCCTCCACTTT.

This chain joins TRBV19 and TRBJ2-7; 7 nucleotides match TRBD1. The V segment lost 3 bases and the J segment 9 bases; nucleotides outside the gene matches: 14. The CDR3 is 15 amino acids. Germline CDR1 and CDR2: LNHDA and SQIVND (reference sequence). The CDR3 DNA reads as TGTGCCAGTAGTATCTCGAACAAAGACAGGGTGAGGCAGTACTTC. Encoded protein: CASSISNKDRVRQYF.

CDR3 sequence (DNA): TGTGCCAGCAGCGCCCCGGGACTAGCGGGCCGAGATACGCAGTATTTT. Protein: CASSAPGLAGRDTQYF. This sequence joins TRBV9 and TRBJ2-3; 12 nucleotides line up with TRBD2. Germline V gene lookup returns CDR1 SGDLS and CDR2 YYNGEE. The CDR3 has 16 residues. After removal of 3 bases from V and 5 bases from J, the junction contained 7 bases not matched to a gene. Together with reference TRBV9 and TRBJ2-3, the CDR3 gives the full variable domain: DSGVTQTPKHLITATGQRVTLRCSPRSGDLSVYWYQQSLDQGLQFLIQYYNGEERAKGNILERFSAQQFPDLHSELNLSSLELGDSALYFCASSAPGLAGRDTQYFGPGTRLTVL.

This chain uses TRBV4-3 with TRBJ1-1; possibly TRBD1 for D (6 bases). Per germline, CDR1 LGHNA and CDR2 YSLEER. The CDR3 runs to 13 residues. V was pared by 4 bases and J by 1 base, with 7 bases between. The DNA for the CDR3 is TGCGCCAGCAGCCCGACAGGGAACACTGAAGCTTTCTTT. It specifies CASSPTGNTEAFF.

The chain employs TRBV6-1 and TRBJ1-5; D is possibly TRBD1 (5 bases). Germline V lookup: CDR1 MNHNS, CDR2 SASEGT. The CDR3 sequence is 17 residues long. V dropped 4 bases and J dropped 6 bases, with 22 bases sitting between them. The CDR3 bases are TGTGCCAGCAGTGTCGGGCAGGGAAATGGGTTGGGTCAGCCCCAGCATTTT. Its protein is CASSVGQGNGLGQPQHF.

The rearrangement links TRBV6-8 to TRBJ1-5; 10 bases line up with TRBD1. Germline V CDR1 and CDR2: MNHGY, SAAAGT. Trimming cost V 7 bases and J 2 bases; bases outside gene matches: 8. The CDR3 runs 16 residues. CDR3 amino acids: CASTRQGALGNQPQHF. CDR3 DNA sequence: TGTGCCAGCACTCGACAGGGGGCGCTTGGCAATCAGCCCCAGCATTTT.

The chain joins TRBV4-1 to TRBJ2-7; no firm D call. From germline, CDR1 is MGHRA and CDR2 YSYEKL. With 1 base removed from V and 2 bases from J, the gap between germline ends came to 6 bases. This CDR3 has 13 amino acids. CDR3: CASSQVGTYEQYF. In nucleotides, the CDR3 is TGCGCCAGCAGCCAAGTGGGCACCTACGAGCAGTACTTC.

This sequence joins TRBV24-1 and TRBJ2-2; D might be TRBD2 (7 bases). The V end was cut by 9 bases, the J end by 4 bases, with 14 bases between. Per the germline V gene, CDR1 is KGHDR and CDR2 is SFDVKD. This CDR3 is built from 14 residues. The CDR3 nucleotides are TGTGCCACCGTTCGGGGGGCGATCACCGGGGAGCTGTTTTTT. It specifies CATVRGAITGELFF.

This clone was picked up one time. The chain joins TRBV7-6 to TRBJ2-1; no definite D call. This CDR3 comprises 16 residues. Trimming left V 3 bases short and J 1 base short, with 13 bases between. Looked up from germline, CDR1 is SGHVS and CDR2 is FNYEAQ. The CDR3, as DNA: TGTGCCAGCAGCTTCCCCGGGTGGATGTCCTACAATGAGCAGTTCTTC. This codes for CASSFPGWMSYNEQFF.

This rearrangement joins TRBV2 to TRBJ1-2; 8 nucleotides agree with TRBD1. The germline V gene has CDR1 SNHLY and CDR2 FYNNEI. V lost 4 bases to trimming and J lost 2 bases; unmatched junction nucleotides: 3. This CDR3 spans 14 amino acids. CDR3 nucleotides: TGTGCCAGCAGTGGACAGGGGCTAAACTATGGCTACACCTTC. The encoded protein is CASSGQGLNYGYTF.

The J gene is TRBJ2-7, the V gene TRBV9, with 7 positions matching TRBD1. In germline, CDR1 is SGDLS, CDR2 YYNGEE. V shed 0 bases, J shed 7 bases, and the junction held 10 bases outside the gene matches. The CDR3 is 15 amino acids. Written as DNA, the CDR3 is TGTGCCAGCAGCGTAGAGGACAGGATCTCCGGGGAGCAGTACTTC. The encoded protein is CASSVEDRISGEQYF.

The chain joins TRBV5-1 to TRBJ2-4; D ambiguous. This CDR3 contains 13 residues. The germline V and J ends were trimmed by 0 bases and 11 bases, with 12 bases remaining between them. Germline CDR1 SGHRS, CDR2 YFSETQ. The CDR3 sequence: CASSLGPPQFQYF. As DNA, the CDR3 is TGCGCCAGCAGCTTGGGGCCACCACAATTTCAGTACTTC.

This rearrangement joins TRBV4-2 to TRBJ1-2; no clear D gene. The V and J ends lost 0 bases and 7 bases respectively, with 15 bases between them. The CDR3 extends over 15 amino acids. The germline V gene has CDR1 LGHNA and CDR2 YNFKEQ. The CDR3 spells CASSQECRGRSGYTF. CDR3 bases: TGTGCCAGCAGCCAAGAGTGCCGGGGTCGTAGTGGCTACACCTTC.

CDR3 in DNA: TGTGCCAGCAGCCACGGCCCGGGACAGGGCGATGGCTACACCTTC. It specifies CASSHGPGQGDGYTF. The chain combines TRBV7-9 with TRBJ1-2, with 9 bases that match TRBD1. Germline V CDR1 and CDR2: SEHNR, FQNEAQ (reference sequence). The CDR3 has 15 residues. Germline trimming cut 5 bases from V and 6 bases from J; bases unmatched to any gene: 10.